This T cell receptor beta chain came from a study of early T cells in non-severe SARS-CoV-2 infection. At the level of the study: Investigators sequenced bulk RNA drawn from unsorted whole blood, and chains remained unpaired. Study-level points and caveats: VDJdb matches were skewed toward anti-spike CD8 T cell responses.

Molecules of cDNA were individually given unique molecular identifiers that were attached to them. In TCRdb, the 5' RACE reads were re-called with MiXCR into one record per CDR3 protein. The sample shows some 27,000 distinct CDR3 sequences, around 4.5% of them seen only once. This clonotype was counted at least ten times. The antigen is not known. Germline V gene lookup returns CDR1 SGHKS and CDR2 YYEKEE (reference sequence). CDR3 size: 15 residues. J was trimmed by 8 bases and V by 1 base; bases with no gene match: 3. The sample consisted of whole blood. The source is an adult who was a healthcare worker with PCR-confirmed SARS-CoV-2 infection or an uninfected control (not recorded which). V usage is TRBV5-5 and J usage is TRBJ2-1; 13 bases map to TRBD2. The CDR3 DNA reads TGTGCCAGCAGCTTGAATGGACTAGCGGGAGATGAGCAGTTCTTC. Protein: CASSLNGLAGDEQFF.